What follows describes a single T cell receptor (beta chain). These data belong to a study of blood T cell repertoires in COVID-19. Looking at the study overall: Acute-phase and convalescent COVID-19 samples originated in the United States, Italy and Spain.

The table came from immunoSEQ multiplex PCR; TCRdb's copy has only in-frame clones and leaves some out. The sample has about 120,000 clones, around 91% seen once. The TCR sequence derives from an older woman with COVID-19, enrolled during active disease. Sequencing was done on a sample of peripheral blood.

CDR3 DNA sequence: TGTGCCAGCAGCGTCACAGGGACCAGCTACACCTTC. Encoded protein: CASSVTGTSYTF. The rearrangement uses TRBV14 and TRBJ1-2; a possible D gene is TRBD1 (6 bases). Germline V CDR1 and CDR2: SGHDN, FVKESK. The CDR3 extends over 12 amino acids. The germline V and J ends were trimmed by 5 bases and 9 bases, with 13 bases remaining between them.